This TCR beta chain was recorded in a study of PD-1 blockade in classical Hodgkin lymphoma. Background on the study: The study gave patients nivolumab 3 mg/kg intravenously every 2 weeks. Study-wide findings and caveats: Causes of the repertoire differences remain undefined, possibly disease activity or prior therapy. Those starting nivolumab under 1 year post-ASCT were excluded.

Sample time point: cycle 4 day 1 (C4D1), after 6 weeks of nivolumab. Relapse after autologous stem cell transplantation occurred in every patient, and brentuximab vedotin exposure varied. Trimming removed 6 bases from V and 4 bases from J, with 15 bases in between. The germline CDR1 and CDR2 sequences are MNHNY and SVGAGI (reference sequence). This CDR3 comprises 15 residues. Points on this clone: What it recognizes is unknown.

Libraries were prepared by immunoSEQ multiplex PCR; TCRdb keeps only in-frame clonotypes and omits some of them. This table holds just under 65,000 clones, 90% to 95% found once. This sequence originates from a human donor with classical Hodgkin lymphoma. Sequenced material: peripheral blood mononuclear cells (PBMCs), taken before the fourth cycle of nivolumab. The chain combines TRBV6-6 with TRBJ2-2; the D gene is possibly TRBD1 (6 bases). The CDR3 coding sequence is TGTGCCAGCAGCCCCCTGGACAGCATCACCGGGGAGCTGTTTTTT. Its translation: CASSPLDSITGELFF.